Shown below are 9 T cell receptor beta chains from a single sample sequenced in a study of vaccination and CD4 T cells after COVID-19. These receptors have no known antigen. Treatment meaning: roughly 10-day PBMC culture with coronavirus spike peptide pools or control peptides (ViraFEST assay). Sequenced with the Oncomine TCR Beta short-read assay was DNA taken from cultured CD4+ T cells. TCRdb independently ran MiXCR on the PCR reads; one entry per CDR3 protein. The table shows some 17,000 distinct CDR3 sequences, with 40% to 50% occurring only once. The source material was CD4+ T cells from blood, cultured in vitro, sampled before SARS-CoV-2 vaccination. The receptors stem from a human donor who had recovered from COVID-19.

This clonotype was counted only a few times. The chain recombines TRBV6-1 with TRBJ2-3; TRBD1 agrees at 9 bases. The CDR3 has 16 amino acids. V trimming: 6 bases; J trimming: 6 bases; junction bases outside the gene matches: 13. The germline gives CDR1 MNHNS, CDR2 SASEGT. This CDR3 is CASRRATGTGIDTQYF. The CDR3 DNA sequence: TGTGCCAGCAGACGAGCGACCGGGACAGGGATTGATACGCAGTATTTT.

The gene calls are TRBV28 and TRBJ2-7; D perhaps matches TRBD1 (6 bases). The germline V gene has CDR1 MDHEN and CDR2 SYDVKM. V lost 5 bases and J 2 bases, leaving 13 bases between the germline ends. The CDR3 is 14 residues long. Here the CDR3 DNA reads TGTGCCAGCAGTCAGGGGACGCCCCCCTACGAGCAGTACTTC. This gives the protein CASSQGTPPYEQYF.

The chain couples TRBV7-3 to TRBJ2-3, with 8 bases identical to TRBD2. The CDR3 runs 18 residues. V was pared by 2 bases and J by 3 bases, with 13 bases of the junction left unmatched. Germline CDR1 SGHTA, CDR2 FQGTGA. The CDR3 is CASSLGGLSGRGTDTQYF. The CDR3 nucleotides read TGTGCCAGCAGCTTAGGAGGTTTGAGCGGGAGAGGAACAGATACGCAGTATTTT.

This clonotype rates as medium-sized. The V gene is TRBV7-2, the J gene TRBJ2-2; no firm D call. Per germline, CDR1 SGHTA and CDR2 FQGNSA. Trimming left V 0 bases short and J 4 bases short, with 12 bases between. This CDR3 is built from 16 residues. The CDR3 coding sequence is TGTGCCAGCAGCTTAGCCACAGCACTAAGCACCGGGGAGCTGTTTTTT. This encodes CASSLATALSTGELFF.

This chain uses TRBV7-8 with TRBJ2-1; 15 nucleotides agree with TRBD2. The CDR3 totals 18 residues. Per the germline V gene, CDR1 is SGHVS and CDR2 is FQNEAQ. Trimming cost V 3 bases and J 8 bases; bases outside gene matches: 11. CDR3 DNA sequence: TGTGCCAGCAGCTTCACTAGAGGACTAGCGGGAGGGCCCGATGAGCAGTTCTTC. Residues: CASSFTRGLAGGPDEQFF.

The CDR3 DNA sequence: TGTGCCAGCAGCTTGGACAGGGTGGGTGAAAAACTGTTTTTT. Encoded protein: CASSLDRVGEKLFF. This sequence joins TRBV7-2 and TRBJ1-4; TRBD1 agrees at 8 bases. The CDR3 consists of 14 residues. CDR1 is SGHTA, CDR2 FQGNSA, per germline. The V and J ends lost 3 bases and 7 bases, in that order; junction bases with no gene match: 4.

The genes are TRBV20-1 and TRBJ1-2; 7 bases fit TRBD1. With V trimmed by 6 bases and J by 4 bases, 5 bases remained unmatched. Germline V gives CDR1 DFQATT, CDR2 SNEGSKA (reference sequence). CDR3 size: 12 residues. This CDR3 reads CSAVQGTYGYTF. CDR3 sequence (DNA): TGCAGTGCAGTACAGGGGACCTATGGCTACACCTTC.

V is TRBV18 and J is TRBJ2-7; D uncertain. The germline V gene encodes CDR1 KGHSH and CDR2 LQKENI. This CDR3 comprises 10 residues. The V end lost 2 bases, the J end lost 5 bases, and 1 base lay between the germline ends. The CDR3 here is CASSPDEQYF. In DNA, the CDR3 is TGTGCCAGCTCACCAGACGAGCAGTACTTC. The whole variable domain, remainder taken from reference TRBV18 and TRBJ2-7, is NAGVMQNPRHLVRRRGQEARLRCSPMKGHSHVYWYRQLPEEGLKFMVYLQKENIIDESGMPKERFSAEFPKEGPSILRIQQVVRGDSAAYFCASSPDEQYFGPGTRLTVT.

V is TRBV12-3 or TRBV12-4 and J is TRBJ1-6; D might be TRBD1 (6 bases). Trimming pared 1 base from V and 10 bases from J, leaving 11 bases between. The CDR3 sequence is 14 residues long. The CDR3 DNA reads as TGTGCCAGCAGTTTAGTTACAGACAGGTCACCCCTCCACTTT. It encodes CASSLVTDRSPLHF.